The rows below give T cell receptor beta chains drawn from one sample of a study of T cell repertoires in cytomegalovirus infection. TCRdb processed the reads anew with MiXCR; each CDR3 protein has one entry. The sample holds 480,000 or so distinct CDR3 sequences, around 10% seen once. The sample comprised PBMCs. Every receptor here comes from a human donor in good health (CMV status not recorded). Some clones in this sample may be carry-over from other donors' samples. The conserved cysteine and the conserved F or W are not part of the CDR3 here. Fields, in order: V gene, clone size, CDR3 protein. Where a row states a size, it is once, few, many or the class of an expanded clone; other rows omit it.

V: TRBV27
size: many
CDR3: ASSLDRGLDGYT

V: TRBV6-6
size: NA
CDR3: ASRQGLAGVAGELF

V: TRBV2
size: many
CDR3: ASSERRQLSGDTQY

V: TRBV20-1
size: few
CDR3: SARKSENTGELF

V: TRBV27
size: few
CDR3: ASSFGQGGGGYT

V: TRBV19
size: NA
CDR3: ASSRQDTQPQH

V: TRBV12-3/TRBV12-4
size: many
CDR3: ASRPSQGILYDEQF

V: TRBV20-1
size: few
CDR3: SAMLGETQY

V: TRBV2
size: NA
CDR3: ASSDLLRLTSEQF

V: TRBV20-1
size: few
CDR3: SAGPLEEQF

V: TRBV24-1
size: many
CDR3: ATSDTDTQY

V: TRBV14
size: many
CDR3: ASSQFYEQY

V: TRBV20-1
size: few
CDR3: SATFPSGRFYEQF

V: TRBV23-1
size: NA
CDR3: ASSQFPQGDRQETQY

V: TRBV28
size: many
CDR3: ASSSNPTGRGNTIY

V: TRBV5-4
size: NA
CDR3: ASNIGQGHTGELF

V: TRBV11-2
size: many
CDR3: ASSWTSPSGLAGPRGDTQY

V: TRBV5-1
size: many
CDR3: ASSGQNEQY

V: TRBV5-5
size: few
CDR3: ASSLGWGQGVGYT

V: TRBV28
size: few
CDR3: ASSTSGTYYNQPQH

V: TRBV28
size: many
CDR3: ASSGTSGRTYNEQF

V: TRBV20-1
size: NA
CDR3: SLLRLAGLTDTQY

V: TRBV6-5
size: many
CDR3: ASSYGRVAEFDTEAF

V: TRBV4-2
size: few
CDR3: ASSQMGGLNTEAF

V: TRBV5-1
size: few
CDR3: ASSSWTANTGELF

V: TRBV5-4
size: many
CDR3: ASSSGGQMDYGYT

V: TRBV3-1
size: NA
CDR3: ASSQGTTYSGGGETQY

V: TRBV20-1
size: NA
CDR3: SASRRAGSTDTQY

V: TRBV7-9
size: many
CDR3: ASSLARVAEAF

V: TRBV7-2
size: many
CDR3: ASSLAPGLAGGPSYEQY

V: TRBV12-5
size: many
CDR3: ASGLGLSRTYEQY

V: TRBV5-1
size: few
CDR3: ASSLAPGIPSSYNEQF

V: TRBV6-5
size: NA
CDR3: ASSVDREVSYEQY

V: TRBV3-1
size: few
CDR3: ASSQGLSKDEQY

V: TRBV4-2
size: many
CDR3: ASSQGYGGDTQY

V: TRBV6-2/TRBV6-3
size: many
CDR3: ASSYDVYSYNEQF

V: TRBV29-1
size: NA
CDR3: SVAPRRRQGANEQF

V: TRBV7-3
size: many
CDR3: ANTRAYEQY

V: TRBV12-3/TRBV12-4
size: many
CDR3: ASSLWEGDQPQH

V: TRBV7-2
size: many
CDR3: ASYSVAGGPEGTGELF

V: TRBV20-1
size: NA
CDR3: SPRRQETQY

V: TRBV6-5
size: few
CDR3: ASSYLFGGDQETQY

V: TRBV27
size: NA
CDR3: ASSYRGFAGRMGSMNTEAF

V: TRBV5-1
size: NA
CDR3: ASSLAQGSGNTIY

V: TRBV19
size: few
CDR3: ASLVGDTQY

V: TRBV12-3/TRBV12-4
size: many
CDR3: ASTKPGTSVVNEQF

V: TRBV29-1
size: few
CDR3: SVEDRLFSYEQY

V: TRBV19
size: many
CDR3: ASSPQTGSEAF

V: TRBV12-3/TRBV12-4
size: NA
CDR3: ASSPIQEKNTEAF

V: TRBV6-2/TRBV6-3
size: NA
CDR3: ASSSQGGKYTEAF

V: TRBV28
size: many
CDR3: ASSVPGPSRQY

V: TRBV28
size: many
CDR3: ASRQGATFNQPQH

V: TRBV6-2/TRBV6-3
size: many
CDR3: ASSYYSEAF